Shown below are 27 T cell receptor beta chains from a single sample sequenced in a study of blood T cell repertoires in COVID-19. The assay was immunoSEQ multiplex PCR, and TCRdb's table has in-frame clones only and misses some. The profile shows about 130,000 clones, roughly 78% of them singletons. The sample comprised PBMCs or T cells enriched from blood (not recorded which). The receptor source for this set is a woman aged 45-59 years who had recovered from COVID-19.

The V call is TRBV10-3, the J call TRBJ1-5; 8 nucleotides match TRBD1. The CDR3 spans 15 residues. Germline CDR1 ENHRY, CDR2 SYGVKD. Trimming cost V 6 bases and J 5 bases; bases outside gene matches: 9. The CDR3 DNA follows: TGTGCCATCAGCCCGACAGGGGAGAATGATCAGCCCCAGCATTTT. It codes for CAISPTGENDQPQHF.

The genes are TRBV5-1 and TRBJ1-5; 9 bases line up with TRBD1. This CDR3 region has 14 residues. V lost 4 bases, J lost 5 bases, and 4 bases stayed unmatched. Germline V gene sequence: CDR1 SGHRS, CDR2 YFSETQ. CDR3: CASSLTGGYQPQHF. For the CDR3, the DNA is TGCGCCAGCAGCCTGACAGGGGGGTATCAGCCCCAGCATTTT. Looking up the rest from reference TRBV5-1 and TRBJ1-5 gives the full variable domain: KAGVTQTPRYLIKTRGQQVTLSCSPISGHRSVSWYQQTPGQGLQFLFEYFSETQRNKGNFPGRFSGRQFSNSRSEMNVSTLELGDSALYLCASSLTGGYQPQHFGDGTRLSIL.

V and J are TRBV5-4 and TRBJ1-6; 8 positions agree with TRBD1. There are 16 residues in the CDR3. Germline-derived CDR1 and CDR2 are SGHNT and YYREEE (reference sequence). J gave up 8 bases and V 3 bases, and 10 bases lay outside the gene matches. This CDR3 reads CASSSGQGRPYSPLHF. The CDR3 nucleotides read TGTGCCAGCAGCTCCGGACAGGGCAGGCCCTATTCACCCCTCCACTTT.

This clone has more than one count but fewer than ten. This chain links TRBV7-3 with TRBJ1-6, with TRBD1 as a possible D gene (6 bases). The CDR3 is 14 amino acids. Germline CDR1 SGHTA, CDR2 FQGTGA. The ends were cut back, 2 bases at V and 10 bases at J, with 12 bases in the middle. The CDR3 DNA is TGTGCCAGCAGCTTAGGTGGGGGCTACTCACCCCTCCACTTT. Translated: CASSLGGGYSPLHF.

The chain carries TRBV19 and TRBJ1-1, with TRBD1 matching 8 bases. The J segment lost 5 bases and the V segment lost 2 bases, leaving 4 bases of the junction unmatched. CDR1 LNHDA and CDR2 SQIVND come from the germline V gene (reference sequence). The CDR3 length is 14 residues. In DNA form, the CDR3 reads TGTGCCAGTAGTATAACAGGGGGTGAGACTGAAGCTTTCTTT. Its translation: CASSITGGETEAFF.

This clone has a single count. This chain uses TRBV5-4 with TRBJ2-3, with TRBD1 matching over 8 bases. Germline-derived CDR1 and CDR2 are SGHNT and YYREEE (reference sequence). The CDR3 sequence is 13 residues long. Losses at the gene ends were 7 bases for V and 2 bases for J; bases not matched to a gene: 3. The CDR3 region is CASDRGNTDTQYF. The CDR3 DNA sequence: TGTGCCAGCGACAGGGGTAACACAGATACGCAGTATTTT.

The rearrangement joins TRBV28 to TRBJ2-2, with 7 bases lining up with TRBD1. V shed 6 bases, J shed 4 bases, and the junction held 11 bases outside the gene matches. Per the germline V gene, CDR1 is MDHEN and CDR2 is SYDVKM. The CDR3 spans 16 residues. This CDR3 is CASSPGDSSGTGELFF. The CDR3 DNA sequence: TGTGCCAGCAGCCCTGGGGACAGTTCAGGCACCGGGGAGCTGTTTTTT.

About this clone itself: In the same sample, other DNA sequences code for this CDR3. This rearrangement joins TRBV3-1 (or the pseudogene TRBV3-2) to TRBJ1-4; D is perhaps TRBD1 (5 bases). CDR3 length: 14 amino acids. Trimming pared 0 bases from V and 4 bases from J, leaving 6 bases between. From germline, CDR1 is LGHDT and CDR2 YNNKEL (reference sequence). As DNA, the CDR3 is TGTGCCAGCAGCCAAGAGGGGGGTAATGAAAAACTGTTTTTT. This translates into CASSQEGGNEKLFF.

V is TRBV5-1 and J is TRBJ2-1; no clear D. The CDR3 has 11 residues. Germline V gives CDR1 SGHRS, CDR2 YFSETQ. Trimming removed 4 bases at V and 6 bases at J, with 5 bases between. CDR3 amino acids: CASSQLNEQFF. The CDR3 region has the DNA TGCGCCAGCAGCCAACTCAATGAGCAGTTCTTC.

This clone showed up just a few times. The chain combines TRBV28 with TRBJ1-2; the D gene is possibly TRBD1 (6 bases). This CDR3 is built from 14 residues. V shed 7 bases and J shed 3 bases, with 15 bases lying between them. Germline CDR1 and CDR2: MDHEN and SYDVKM. The CDR3 DNA reads as TGTGCCAGCATACCACAGGGAGTTGACTATGGCTACACCTTC. It specifies CASIPQGVDYGYTF.

The V gene is TRBV6-1, the J gene TRBJ2-3; 8 bases fit TRBD2. The CDR3 totals 17 residues. The germline CDR1 and CDR2 sequences are MNHNS and SASEGT. With 2 bases clipped from V and 1 base from J, the junction kept 8 bases outside the gene matches. CDR3 sequence: CASSELGGALGTDTQYF. CDR3 DNA sequence: TGTGCCAGCAGTGAACTCGGGGGGGCCCTGGGCACAGATACGCAGTATTTT.

This chain links TRBV14 with TRBJ1-1, with 8 bases identical to TRBD1. V lost 7 bases and J lost 7; bases outside the gene matches: 8. Germline CDR1 is SGHDN and CDR2 is FVKESK. The CDR3 is 13 residues long. Here the CDR3 DNA reads TGTGCCAGCAATCCAGGGGGCGTCGGTGAAGCTTTCTTT. The encoded protein is CASNPGGVGEAFF.

The CDR3 bases are TGTGCCAGCAGCCCTTGGACAGAGAGCTACGAGCAGTACGTC. Translation gives CASSPWTESYEQYV. The chain links TRBV11-3 to TRBJ2-7; TRBD1 is a possible D gene (6 bases). The CDR3 spans 14 residues. Germline lookup yields CDR1 SGHNT and CDR2 YENEEA. V was pared by 5 bases and J by 3 bases, with 14 bases between.

This chain uses TRBV28 with TRBJ2-1; 8 positions match TRBD1. The CDR3 totals 15 residues. Germline V CDR1 and CDR2: MDHEN, SYDVKM. J lost 6 bases, V lost 0 bases, and 4 bases had no gene match. CDR3 nucleotides: TGTGCCAGCAGTTTATGGGACGGACAGGGCAATGAGCAGTTCTTC. Protein sequence: CASSLWDGQGNEQFF.

The V call is TRBV28, the J call TRBJ1-1; D is unclear. CDR1 and CDR2 from the germline V gene are MDHEN and SYDVKM. The CDR3 runs 13 residues. Between the trimmed V and J ends, which lost 5 bases and 1 base, there was a span of 8 bases. The CDR3 loop reads CASSPGGNTEAFF. CDR3 coding DNA: TGTGCCAGCAGTCCCGGTGGGAACACTGAAGCTTTCTTT.

The chain links TRBV6-5 to TRBJ2-7, with D perhaps TRBD1 (5 bases). Trimming removed 6 bases from V and 6 bases from J, with 18 bases in between. Germline CDR1 reads MNHEY; CDR2 reads SVGAGI. This CDR3 has 14 amino acids. CDR3 bases: TGTGCCAGCAGCTACACCCCGACAGCGCGCGAGCAGTACTTC. Amino acid sequence: CASSYTPTAREQYF.

The chain employs TRBV30 and TRBJ1-5; no reliable D call. V lost 2 bases and J 11 bases, leaving 16 bases between the germline ends. Looked up from germline, CDR1 is GTSNPN and CDR2 is SVGIG (reference sequence). This CDR3 contains 13 residues. CDR3 coding DNA: TGTGCCTGGAGTCCCCTAGCGGGAGGGTCCCAGCATTTT. Amino acids: CAWSPLAGGSQHF.

CDR3 DNA sequence: TGTGCCAGCAGTTTGCCCATTGAGGGGGGGTCCACAGATACGCAGTATTTT. It specifies CASSLPIEGGSTDTQYF. The chain links TRBV28 to TRBJ2-3; D may be TRBD2 (7 bases). The V end was cut by 3 bases, the J end by 2 bases, with 18 bases between. This CDR3 has 17 amino acids. Germline V CDR1 and CDR2: MDHEN, SYDVKM.

This clone has at least ten counts. This chain connects TRBV5-4 to TRBJ2-1; 11 nucleotides align to TRBD2. CDR1 and CDR2 (germline): SGHNT, YYREEE (reference sequence). Trimming at V came to 1 base and at J to 8 bases, leaving 8 bases not matched to a gene. The CDR3 extends over 16 amino acids. The CDR3, as DNA: TGTGCCAGCAGCTTGATGATAGCGGGGGGGCGGTATGAGCAGTTCTTC. As protein: CASSLMIAGGRYEQFF.

This clone has more than one count but fewer than ten. The chain links TRBV10-3 to TRBJ1-3; 10 nucleotides line up with TRBD1. This CDR3 has 14 residues. V dropped 10 bases and J dropped 9; count of bases not matched to a gene: 12. The germline CDR1 and CDR2 sequences are ENHRY and SYGVKD. The CDR3 sequence is CATKPGQGSGTIYF. For the CDR3, the DNA is TGTGCCACCAAACCGGGACAGGGGTCCGGCACCATATATTTT.

V usage is TRBV19 and J usage is TRBJ2-4; no definite D call. The V gene lost 8 bases and the J gene lost 1 base, with 9 bases spanning the gap. Germline V lookup: CDR1 LNHDA, CDR2 SQIVND (reference sequence). This CDR3 is 13 amino acids long. The CDR3 region is CASSDGAKNIQYF. CDR3 sequence (DNA): TGTGCCAGTTCCGACGGGGCCAAAAACATTCAGTACTTC.

The V gene is TRBV28, the J gene TRBJ1-4; D not certain. The CDR3 covers 13 residues. CDR1 is MDHEN and CDR2 is SYDVKM in the germline V gene. Trimming shortened V by 5 bases and J by 8 bases, and 12 bases separated the two germline ends. In nucleotides, the CDR3 is TGTGCCAGCAGTACACCCCGGGTAGAAAAACTGTTTTTT. It encodes CASSTPRVEKLFF.

This chain joins TRBV27 and TRBJ1-2; the match to TRBD1 covers 9 bases. Trimming took 4 bases from V and 5 from J; bases not matched to a gene: 5. Germline CDR1 reads MNHEY; CDR2 reads SMNVEV (reference sequence). This CDR3 contains 14 residues. CDR3 protein: CASSYGQGWYGYTF. CDR3 bases: TGTGCCAGCAGTTATGGACAGGGGTGGTATGGCTACACCTTC.

The CDR3, as DNA: TGTGCCACCTCGAGAAGCCTTAGCAATCAGCCCCAGCATTTT. Its translation is CATSRSLSNQPQHF. This chain links TRBV6-5 with TRBJ1-5; D is undetermined. Trimming stripped 10 bases from V and 0 bases from J, with 13 bases between. The CDR3 is made up of 14 amino acids. The germline V gene encodes CDR1 MNHEY and CDR2 SVGAGI.

The chain is built from TRBV18 and TRBJ1-2; D gene ambiguous. Germline V gene sequence: CDR1 KGHSH, CDR2 LQKENI. The CDR3 sequence is 15 residues long. Trimming took 1 base from V and 1 from J, leaving 10 bases between them. The CDR3 DNA is TGTGCCAGCTCACCACGAGAGACACTTAACTATGGCTACACCTTC. Its translation: CASSPRETLNYGYTF.

This rearrangement joins TRBV24-1 to TRBJ2-1; the match to TRBD2 covers 11 bases. Germline V gene sequence: CDR1 KGHDR, CDR2 SFDVKD. This CDR3 region has 16 residues. J lost 7 bases, V lost 3 bases, and 7 bases had no gene match. The CDR3, as DNA: TGTGCCACCAGTGATCCAAACGGACTAGCGGGTAATGAGCAGTTCTTC. It encodes CATSDPNGLAGNEQFF.

The chain carries TRBV5-6 and TRBJ2-5; D might be TRBD1 (6 bases). The V gene lost 4 bases and the J gene lost 4 bases, with 11 bases spanning the gap. The CDR3 is 13 residues long. Per the germline V gene, CDR1 is SGHDT and CDR2 is YYEEEE. The CDR3 region has the DNA TGTGCCAGCAGCAAACAGGGTGGAGAGACCCAGTACTTC. The encoded protein is CASSKQGGETQYF.